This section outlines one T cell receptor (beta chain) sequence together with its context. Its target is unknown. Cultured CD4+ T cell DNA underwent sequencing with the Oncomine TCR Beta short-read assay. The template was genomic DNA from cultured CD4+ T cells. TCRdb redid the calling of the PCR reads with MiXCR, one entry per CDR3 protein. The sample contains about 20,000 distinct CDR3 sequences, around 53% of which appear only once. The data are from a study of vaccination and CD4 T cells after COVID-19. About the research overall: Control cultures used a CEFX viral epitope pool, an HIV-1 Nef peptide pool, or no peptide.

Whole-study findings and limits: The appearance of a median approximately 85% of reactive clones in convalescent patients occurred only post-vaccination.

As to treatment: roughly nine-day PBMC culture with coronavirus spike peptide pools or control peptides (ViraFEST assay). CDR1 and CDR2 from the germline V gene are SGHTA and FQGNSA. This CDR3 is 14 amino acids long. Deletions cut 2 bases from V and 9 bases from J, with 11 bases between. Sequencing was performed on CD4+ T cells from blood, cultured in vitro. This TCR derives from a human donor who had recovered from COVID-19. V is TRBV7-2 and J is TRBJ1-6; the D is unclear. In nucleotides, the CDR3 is TGTGCCAGCAGCTTACGAACAGAAGGTTCACCCCTCCACTTT. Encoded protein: CASSLRTEGSPLHF. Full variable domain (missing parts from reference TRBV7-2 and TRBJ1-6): GAGVSQSPSNKVTEKGKDVELRCDPISGHTALYWYRQSLGQGLEFLIYFQGNSAPDKSGLPSDRFSAERTGGSVSTLTIQRTQQEDSAVYLCASSLRTEGSPLHFGNGTRLTVT.